This T cell receptor beta chain came from a study of CD8 T cells in ankylosing spondylitis. General study findings and limits: Characteristic of ankylosing spondylitis blood, it appeared, was a TCR beta motif comprising about eight highly homologous variants.

From the 5' RACE reads, TCRdb called clonotypes with MiXCR, one entry per CDR3 protein. The table includes 500,000 or so distinct CDR3 sequences, roughly 5.2% detected once. The length of the CDR3 is 15 residues. With 0 bases clipped from V and 7 bases from J, the junction kept 3 bases outside the gene matches. The V gene's germline CDR1 is SGHKS and CDR2 YYEKEE (reference sequence). Many counts were recorded for this clonotype. Its cognate antigen is unknown. This receptor was taken from a male donor with ankylosing spondylitis. This sequence joins TRBV5-5 and TRBJ2-2, with TRBD1 matching 10 bases. The material sequenced was blood, either unsorted or a sorted T cell fraction (not recorded which). The chain's CDR3 is CASSLGDRGRGELFF. The CDR3 nucleotides are TGTGCCAGCAGCTTGGGTGACAGGGGGCGCGGGGAGCTGTTTTTT.